This is a list of T cell receptor beta chains from one sample in a study of blood T cell repertoires in COVID-19. The method was immunoSEQ multiplex PCR; TCRdb's version includes in-frame clones alone and lacks a portion of them. The sample records approximately 110,000 clones, 81% being singletons. Sequencing input: peripheral blood. These receptors came from a man aged 50-59 years with acute or convalescent COVID-19. CDR3s include the opening cysteine and the closing phenylalanine or tryptophan. D genes are given only for firm matches. The listing skips clone size in some rows; elsewhere it reads once, few, many or a size class.

V gene,J gene,D gene,clone size,CDR3 DNA,CDR3 protein
TRBV5-1,TRBJ2-2,TRBD1,-,TGCGCCAGCAGCTTCGGACAGGGGGTGGAGGAGCTGTTTTTT,CASSFGQGVEELFF
TRBV27,TRBJ1-6,-,once,TGTGCCAGCAGTTTAGGGCAGTATTATAATTCACCCCTCCACTTT,CASSLGQYYNSPLHF
TRBV9,TRBJ2-1,TRBD2,once,TGTGCCAGCAGCGTAGCTGGGACTAGCGGGGGGGATGAGCAGTTCTTC,CASSVAGTSGGDEQFF
TRBV29-1,TRBJ1-6,TRBD1,once,TGCAGCGTCGACACAGGGGTCGGATCACCCCTCCACTTT,CSVDTGVGSPLHF
TRBV10-3,TRBJ2-3,TRBD1,few,TGTGCCATCAGTGCACGACAGGGTTACACAGATACGCAGTATTTT,CAISARQGYTDTQYF
TRBV3-1/TRBV3-2,TRBJ1-4,-,few,TGTGCCAGCAGCCAAGGTTCGGGCCGGGGAAAACTGTTTTTT,CASSQGSGRGKLFF
TRBV5-6,TRBJ1-2,-,-,TGTGCCAGCAGCCAGGGGAACTATGGCTACACCTTC,CASSQGNYGYTF
TRBV9,TRBJ2-5,-,-,TGTGCCAGCAGCCCCAGACCGGGACTCCTAAATGGGGAGACCCAGTACTTC,CASSPRPGLLNGETQYF
TRBV5-1,TRBJ1-2,TRBD1,-,TGCGCCAGCAGCTTGGACACAGGGGGCGCCCGGGGCTACACCTTC,CASSLDTGGARGYTF
TRBV5-6,TRBJ1-5,-,-,TGTGCCAGCAGTCGCCGGCAGGCAAATCAGCCCCAGCATTTT,CASSRRQANQPQHF
TRBV5-8,TRBJ1-2,TRBD1,-,TGTGCCAGCAGCTTAATAACAGCCGGGACAGGGTGGCGTGGCTACACCTTC,CASSLITAGTGWRGYTF
TRBV18,TRBJ1-2,TRBD1,-,TGTGCCAGCTCACAGGGGGACAGAAATGGCTACACCTTC,CASSQGDRNGYTF
TRBV3-1/TRBV3-2,TRBJ1-2,-,-,TGTGCCAGCAGCCAAGAACCAGGCTCCTATGGCTACACCTTC,CASSQEPGSYGYTF
TRBV28,TRBJ2-5,TRBD1,-,TGTGCCAGCAGTCCGCCCGGGACAGGTTACGGGACCCAGTACTTC,CASSPPGTGYGTQYF
TRBV5-1,TRBJ2-7,TRBD1,-,TGCGCCAGCAGCTACCGACAGGGGGAGTTATACGAGCAGTACTTC,CASSYRQGELYEQYF
TRBV2,TRBJ1-1,-,few,TGTGCCAGCAGTGAAGACCCCGGCACTGAAGCTTTCTTT,CASSEDPGTEAFF
TRBV29-1,TRBJ1-1,-,once,TGCAGCTCTCGGGAGGGAGGAGCCACTGAAGCTTTCTTT,CSSREGGATEAFF
TRBV5-4,TRBJ1-2,-,-,TGTGCCAGCAGCTTGCGTTCCTCGGGCTATGGCTACACCTTC,CASSLRSSGYGYTF
TRBV9,TRBJ2-2,-,-,TGTGCCAGCAGCGCAGGGGAAGGGTCAACGAACACCGGGGAGCTGTTTTTT,CASSAGEGSTNTGELFF
TRBV6-5,TRBJ2-7,-,-,TGTGCCAGCAGCCTACTCTACGAGCAGTACTTC,CASSLLYEQYF
TRBV5-1,TRBJ1-1,TRBD1,-,TGCGCCAGCAGCTTGACAGGGGGCGGAAACACTGAAGCTTTCTTT,CASSLTGGGNTEAFF
TRBV5-1,TRBJ2-1,TRBD2,-,TGCGCCAGCAGCTTGGGAGGCGGGGACTACTACAATGAGCAGTTCTTC,CASSLGGGDYYNEQFF
TRBV11-2,TRBJ1-3,TRBD1,-,TGTGCCAGCAGCCCGCAGGGGGGCTCTGGAAACACCATATATTTT,CASSPQGGSGNTIYF
TRBV28,TRBJ1-2,TRBD1,-,TGTGCCAGCAGTTTAGTGGACAGGGGGCGTTACTATGGCTACACCTTC,CASSLVDRGRYYGYTF
TRBV27,TRBJ1-2,TRBD1,-,TGTGCCAGCAGTTACCGGGACAGAGGTGGCTACACCTTC,CASSYRDRGGYTF
TRBV5-4,TRBJ1-2,-,-,TGTGCCAGCAGCTTGTCCGGCAGGGCGGACTATGGCTACACCTTC,CASSLSGRADYGYTF
TRBV9,TRBJ2-3,TRBD1,-,TGTGCCAGCAGCGTAGCTTGGGACAGGGTACAGCAGTATTTT,CASSVAWDRVQQYF
TRBV5-4,TRBJ2-1,TRBD2,once,TGTGCCAGCAGCCCCGGGGTAGCGGGGGATTACTACAATGAGCAGTTCTTC,CASSPGVAGDYYNEQFF
TRBV5-5,TRBJ1-6,-,-,TGTGCCAGCAGCACCGGACAGACTGATAATTCACCCCTCCACTTT,CASSTGQTDNSPLHF
TRBV28,TRBJ1-2,-,-,TGTGCCAGCAGTCTACTCGGACAGCGCGGCTACACCTTC,CASSLLGQRGYTF
TRBV9,TRBJ1-2,TRBD1,-,TGTGCCAGCAGCGTACAGGGGGCGGAGGGCTACACCTTC,CASSVQGAEGYTF
TRBV27,TRBJ2-7,-,-,TGTGCCAGCAGTCACGGGTTTTCCTACGAGCAGTACTTC,CASSHGFSYEQYF
TRBV19,TRBJ2-2,TRBD1,-,TGTGCCAGTAGTGGTGGGCAGGGGGCATACGGGGAGCTGTTTTTT,CASSGGQGAYGELFF
TRBV25-1,TRBJ2-1,TRBD2,-,TGTGCCAGCAGTGAACCTAGCGGGGGTAGGAATGAGCAGTTCTTC,CASSEPSGGRNEQFF
TRBV19,TRBJ1-4,-,few,TGTGCCAGTAGTATATCCCAGGGCCATAATGAAAAACTGTTTTTT,CASSISQGHNEKLFF
TRBV28,TRBJ1-6,TRBD1,-,TGTGCCAGCAGTCCCGCCGCGACAGGGAATTCACCCCTCCACTTT,CASSPAATGNSPLHF
TRBV23-1,TRBJ2-7,TRBD1,-,TGCGCCAGCAGTCCCACAGGGGAGTGTGCCTACGAGCAGTACTTC,CASSPTGECAYEQYF
TRBV5-6,TRBJ2-2,-,-,TGTGCCAGCAGCTTGGTCGAGGCCGGGGAGCTGTTTTTT,CASSLVEAGELFF
TRBV6-5,TRBJ2-2,-,-,TGTGCCAGCAGTTACTTTACAGGGAAGACCGGGGAGCTGTTTTTT,CASSYFTGKTGELFF
TRBV5-4,TRBJ2-5,-,-,TGTGCCAGCGCGGGACAGACAAAGACCCAGTACTTC,CASAGQTKTQYF
TRBV9,TRBJ2-1,TRBD2,once,TGTGCCAGCAGTTTTGCCAGGAGTAGCGGGGGGGCCTGGGAGCAGTTCTTC,CASSFARSSGGAWEQFF
TRBV19,TRBJ2-6,TRBD1,-,TGTGCCAGTAGTATTTACGGGGGACAGGGATCTGGGGCCAACGTCCTGACTTTC,CASSIYGGQGSGANVLTF
TRBV11-2,TRBJ1-5,TRBD1,many,TGTGCCAGCAGCAGGAACGACGGGACAGGGGGTAATCAGCCCCAGCATTTT,CASSRNDGTGGNQPQHF
TRBV30,TRBJ1-2,TRBD1,-,TGTGCCTGCCCGGACAGGGGACTGAAAGGCTACACCTTC,CACPDRGLKGYTF
TRBV12-5,TRBJ2-3,-,-,TGTGCTAGTGCCCTTGGACGGGGAGGTACGCAGTATTTT,CASALGRGGTQYF
TRBV5-4,TRBJ2-3,TRBD2,-,TGTGCCAGCAGCTTTTGGGTCGGGGGGGCCACAGATACGCAGTATTTT,CASSFWVGGATDTQYF
TRBV2,TRBJ1-2,-,-,TGTGCCAGCAGTGAATCGGGACGGGGGAACTATGGCTACACCTTC,CASSESGRGNYGYTF
TRBV2,TRBJ2-3,-,-,TGTGCCAGCAGTGGATTACTAGCTGCTGATACGCAGTATTTT,CASSGLLAADTQYF
TRBV28,TRBJ1-1,-,-,TGTGCCAGCAGTTTAGTACGGGCAGGGTCACTGGCTTTCTTT,CASSLVRAGSLAFF